The source of this TCR beta chain is a study of blood T cell repertoires in COVID-19. On the study more broadly: Spain, Italy and the United States supplied samples that represented acute and convalescent COVID-19. T cells, B-cell-depleted T cells, or PBMCs provided the cDNA or gDNA that served as material.

Per the study methods: Amplification of reference gene primers provided the estimated nucleated cell counts. The table came from immunoSEQ multiplex PCR; TCRdb's copy has only in-frame clones and leaves some out. V, J and clone size were drawn from that table, and D and trimming were deduced from the DNA. The sample has more than 40,000 clones; approximately 86% are singletons. With 5 bases clipped from V and 8 bases from J, the junction kept 10 bases outside the gene matches. CDR1 is LNHDA and CDR2 is SQIVND in the germline V gene (reference sequence). The CDR3 totals 16 residues. The receptor's source is a man between 60 and 70 years old with active or convalescent COVID-19. This chain connects TRBV19 to TRBJ2-2, with 11 bases aligning to TRBD2. Sequencing was done on a sample of peripheral blood. Written as DNA, the CDR3 is TGTGCCAGTAGTTTCGGACTAGCGGGCAAGATTGGGGAGCTGTTTTTT. Encoded protein: CASSFGLAGKIGELFF.